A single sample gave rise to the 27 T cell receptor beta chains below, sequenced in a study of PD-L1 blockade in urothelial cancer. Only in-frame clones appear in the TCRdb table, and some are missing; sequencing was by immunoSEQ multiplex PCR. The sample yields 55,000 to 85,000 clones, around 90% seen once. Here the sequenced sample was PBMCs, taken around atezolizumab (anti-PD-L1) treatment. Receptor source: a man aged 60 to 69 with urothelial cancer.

In DNA form, the CDR3 reads TGCGCCAGCAGCCAGAGGGGCGGGAGGGCAATTGGGGAGCAGTACTTC. The encoded protein is CASSQRGGRAIGEQYF. This chain uses TRBV4-3 with TRBJ2-7, with 9 bases matching TRBD2. With 3 bases clipped from V and 7 bases from J, the junction kept 13 bases outside the gene matches. Germline assignment: CDR1 LGHNA and CDR2 YSLEER. The CDR3 runs to 16 residues.

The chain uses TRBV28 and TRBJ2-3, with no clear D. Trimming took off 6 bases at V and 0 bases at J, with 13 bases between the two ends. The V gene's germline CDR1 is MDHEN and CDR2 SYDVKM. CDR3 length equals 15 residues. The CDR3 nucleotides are TGTGCCAGCAGCTTGACTGCGCCGAGCACAGATACGCAGTATTTT. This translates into CASSLTAPSTDTQYF.

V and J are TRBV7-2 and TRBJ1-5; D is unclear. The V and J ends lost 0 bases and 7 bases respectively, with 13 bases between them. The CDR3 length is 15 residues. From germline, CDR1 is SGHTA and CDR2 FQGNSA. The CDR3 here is CASSLAAMTGQPQHF. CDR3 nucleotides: TGTGCCAGCAGCTTAGCGGCAATGACGGGGCAGCCCCAGCATTTT.

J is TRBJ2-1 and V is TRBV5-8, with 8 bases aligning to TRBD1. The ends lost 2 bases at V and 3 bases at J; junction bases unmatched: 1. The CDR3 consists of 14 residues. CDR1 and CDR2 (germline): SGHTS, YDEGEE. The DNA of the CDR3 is TGTGCCAGCAGCTTCGACAGGGGCTACAATGAGCAGTTCTTC. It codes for CASSFDRGYNEQFF.

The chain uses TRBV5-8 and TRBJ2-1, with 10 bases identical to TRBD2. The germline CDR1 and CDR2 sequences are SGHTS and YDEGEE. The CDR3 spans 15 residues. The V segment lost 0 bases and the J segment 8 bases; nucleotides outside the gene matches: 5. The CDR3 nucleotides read TGTGCCAGCAGCTTGGAGCTAGCGGGAGATCATGAGCAGTTCTTC. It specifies CASSLELAGDHEQFF.

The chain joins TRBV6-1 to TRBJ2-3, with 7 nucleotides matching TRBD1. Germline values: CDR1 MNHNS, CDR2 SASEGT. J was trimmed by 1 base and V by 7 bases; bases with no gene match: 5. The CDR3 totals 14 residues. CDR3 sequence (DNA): TGTGCCAGCACCAACAGGGGCGGCACAGATACGCAGTATTTT. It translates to CASTNRGGTDTQYF.

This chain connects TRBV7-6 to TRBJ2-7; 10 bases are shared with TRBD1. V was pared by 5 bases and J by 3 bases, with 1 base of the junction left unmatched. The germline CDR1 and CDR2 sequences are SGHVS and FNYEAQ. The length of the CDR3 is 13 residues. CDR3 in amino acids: CASSGQGDYEQYF. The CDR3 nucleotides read TGTGCCAGCAGCGGACAGGGGGACTACGAGCAGTACTTC.

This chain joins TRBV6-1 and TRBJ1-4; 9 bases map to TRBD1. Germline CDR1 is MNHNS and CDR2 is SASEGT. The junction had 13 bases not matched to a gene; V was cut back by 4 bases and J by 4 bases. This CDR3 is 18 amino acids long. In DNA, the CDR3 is TGTGCCAGCAGTGCTCCCGGGACAGGGATTCCTATTAATGAAAAACTGTTTTTT. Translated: CASSAPGTGIPINEKLFF.

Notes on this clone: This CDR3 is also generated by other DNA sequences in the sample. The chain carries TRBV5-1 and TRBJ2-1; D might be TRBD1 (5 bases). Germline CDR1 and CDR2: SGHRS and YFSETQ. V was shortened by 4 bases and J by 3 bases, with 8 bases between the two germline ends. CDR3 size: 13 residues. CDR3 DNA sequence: TGCGCCAGCAGCAGGGGCGGCTACAATGAGCAGTTCTTC. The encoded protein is CASSRGGYNEQFF.

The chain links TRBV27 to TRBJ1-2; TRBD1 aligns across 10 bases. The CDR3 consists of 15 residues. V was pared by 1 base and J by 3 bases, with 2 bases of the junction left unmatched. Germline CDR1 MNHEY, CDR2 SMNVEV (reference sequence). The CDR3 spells CASSLYGTGDYGYTF. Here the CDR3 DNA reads TGTGCCAGCAGTTTATATGGGACAGGGGACTATGGCTACACCTTC.

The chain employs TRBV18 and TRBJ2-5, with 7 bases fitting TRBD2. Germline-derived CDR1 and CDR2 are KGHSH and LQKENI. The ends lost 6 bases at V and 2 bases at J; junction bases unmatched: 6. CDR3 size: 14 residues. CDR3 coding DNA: TGTGCCAGCTCGACGGGAGGAAATCAAGAGACCCAGTACTTC. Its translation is CASSTGGNQETQYF.

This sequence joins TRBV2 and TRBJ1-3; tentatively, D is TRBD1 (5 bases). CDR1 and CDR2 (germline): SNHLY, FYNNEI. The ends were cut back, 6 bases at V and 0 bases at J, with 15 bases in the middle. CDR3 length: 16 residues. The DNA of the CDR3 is TGTGCCAGCAGAGAGGGGAGGGGCCGCTCTGGAAACACCATATATTTT. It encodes CASREGRGRSGNTIYF.

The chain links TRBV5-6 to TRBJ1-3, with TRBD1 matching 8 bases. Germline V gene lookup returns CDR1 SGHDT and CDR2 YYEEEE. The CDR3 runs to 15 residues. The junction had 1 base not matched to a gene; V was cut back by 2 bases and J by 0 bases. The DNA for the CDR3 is TGTGCCAGCAGCTTAACAGGGGGCTCTGGAAACACCATATATTTT. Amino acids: CASSLTGGSGNTIYF.

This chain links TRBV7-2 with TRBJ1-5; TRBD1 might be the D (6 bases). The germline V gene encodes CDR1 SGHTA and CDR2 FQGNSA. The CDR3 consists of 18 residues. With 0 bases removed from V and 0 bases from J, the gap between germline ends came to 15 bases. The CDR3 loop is CASSLARRGQYSNQPQHF. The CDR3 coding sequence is TGTGCCAGCAGCTTAGCGCGGAGAGGACAGTATAGCAATCAGCCCCAGCATTTT.

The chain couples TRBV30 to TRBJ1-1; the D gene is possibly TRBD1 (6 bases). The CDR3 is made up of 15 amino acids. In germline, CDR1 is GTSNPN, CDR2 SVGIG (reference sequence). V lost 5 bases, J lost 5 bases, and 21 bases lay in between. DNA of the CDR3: TGTGCCTGGGGGGTCTTCGGCAGGGGTGGTACTGAAGCTTTCTTT. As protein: CAWGVFGRGGTEAFF.

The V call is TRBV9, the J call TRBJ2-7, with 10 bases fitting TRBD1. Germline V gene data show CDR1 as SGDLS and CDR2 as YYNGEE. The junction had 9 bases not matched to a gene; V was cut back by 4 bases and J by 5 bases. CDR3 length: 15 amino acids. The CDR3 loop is CASSRTPGTGDEQYF. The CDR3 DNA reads TGTGCCAGCAGCAGAACTCCCGGGACAGGGGACGAGCAGTACTTC.

For the CDR3, the DNA is TGTGCCAGCAGTCAACGCGGCGCGGGGAGGTTCGAGCAGTACTTC. Its protein product is CASSQRGAGRFEQYF. The genes are TRBV27 and TRBJ2-7; TRBD2 is a possible D gene (6 bases). Trimming removed 5 bases from V and 6 bases from J, with 20 bases in between. CDR1 and CDR2 from the germline V gene are MNHEY and SMNVEV (reference sequence). This CDR3 comprises 15 residues.

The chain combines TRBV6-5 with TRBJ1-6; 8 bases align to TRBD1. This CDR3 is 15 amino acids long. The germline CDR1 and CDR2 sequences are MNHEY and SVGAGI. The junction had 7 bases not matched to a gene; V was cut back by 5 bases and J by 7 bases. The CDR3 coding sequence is TGTGCCAGCAGTCTGACAGGGACAGGCAATTCACCCCTCCACTTT. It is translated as CASSLTGTGNSPLHF.

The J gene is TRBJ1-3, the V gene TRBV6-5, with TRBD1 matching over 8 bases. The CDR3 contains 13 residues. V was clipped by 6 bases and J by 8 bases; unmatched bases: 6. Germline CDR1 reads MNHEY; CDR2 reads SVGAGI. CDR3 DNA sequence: TGTGCCAGCAGGGGACAGGATAGGGACACCATATATTTT. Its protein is CASRGQDRDTIYF.

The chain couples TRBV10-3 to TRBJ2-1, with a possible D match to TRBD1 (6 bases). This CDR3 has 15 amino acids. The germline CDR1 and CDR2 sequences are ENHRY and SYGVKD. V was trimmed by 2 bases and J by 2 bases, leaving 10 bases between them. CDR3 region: CAISEQGLTYNEQFF. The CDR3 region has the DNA TGTGCCATCAGTGAGCAGGGGTTAACCTACAATGAGCAGTTCTTC.

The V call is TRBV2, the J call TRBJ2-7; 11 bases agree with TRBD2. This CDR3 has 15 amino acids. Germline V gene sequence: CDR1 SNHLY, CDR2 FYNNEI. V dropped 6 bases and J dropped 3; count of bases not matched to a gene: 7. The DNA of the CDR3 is TGTGCCAGCAGGTCTGGGACTAGCGGCCTCTACGAGCAGTACTTC. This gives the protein CASRSGTSGLYEQYF.

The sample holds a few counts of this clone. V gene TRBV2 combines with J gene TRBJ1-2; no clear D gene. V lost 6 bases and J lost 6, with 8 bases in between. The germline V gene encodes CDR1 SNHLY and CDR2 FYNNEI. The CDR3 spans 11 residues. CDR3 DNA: TGTGCCAGCAGGCTGGAGGATGGCTACACCTTC. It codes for CASRLEDGYTF.

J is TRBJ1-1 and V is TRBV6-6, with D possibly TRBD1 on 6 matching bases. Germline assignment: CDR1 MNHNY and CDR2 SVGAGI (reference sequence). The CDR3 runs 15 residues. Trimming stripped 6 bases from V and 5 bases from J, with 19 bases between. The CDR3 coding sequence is TGTGCCAGCAGCCTCCGGGACACCCCCGGGACTGAAGCTTTCTTT. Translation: CASSLRDTPGTEAFF.

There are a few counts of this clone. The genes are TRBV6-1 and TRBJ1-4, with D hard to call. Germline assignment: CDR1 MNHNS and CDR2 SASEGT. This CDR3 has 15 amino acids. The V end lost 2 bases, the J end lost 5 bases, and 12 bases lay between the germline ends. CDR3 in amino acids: CASSETATANEKLFF. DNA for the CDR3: TGTGCCAGCAGTGAAACAGCCACCGCGAATGAAAAACTGTTTTTT.

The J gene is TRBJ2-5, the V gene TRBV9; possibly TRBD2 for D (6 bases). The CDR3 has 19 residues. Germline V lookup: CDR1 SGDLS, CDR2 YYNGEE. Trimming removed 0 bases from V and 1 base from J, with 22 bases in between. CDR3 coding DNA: TGTGCCAGCAGCGTAGCTACTCAGGGACTGGCGGGATCCCAAGAGACCCAGTACTTC. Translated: CASSVATQGLAGSQETQYF. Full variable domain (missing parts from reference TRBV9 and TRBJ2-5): DSGVTQTPKHLITATGQRVTLRCSPRSGDLSVYWYQQSLDQGLQFLIQYYNGEERAKGNILERFSAQQFPDLHSELNLSSLELGDSALYFCASSVATQGLAGSQETQYFGPGTRLLVL.

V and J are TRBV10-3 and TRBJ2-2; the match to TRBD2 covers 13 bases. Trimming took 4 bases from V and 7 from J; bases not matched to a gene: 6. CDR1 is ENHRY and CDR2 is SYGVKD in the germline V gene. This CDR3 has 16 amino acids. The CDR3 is CAISGGTSGIGGELFF. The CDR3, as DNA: TGTGCCATCAGTGGTGGGACTAGCGGGATTGGCGGGGAGCTGTTTTTT.

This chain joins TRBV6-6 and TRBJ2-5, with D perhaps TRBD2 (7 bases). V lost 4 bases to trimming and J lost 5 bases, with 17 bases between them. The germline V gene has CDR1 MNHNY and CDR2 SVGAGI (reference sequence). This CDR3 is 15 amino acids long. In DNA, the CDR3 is TGTGCCAGCAGTTCCTACTTGGGAGGGGGGGAGACCCAGTACTTC. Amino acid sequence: CASSSYLGGGETQYF.